This T cell receptor beta chain originates from a study of T-cell reconstitution after alpha-beta-depleted transplantation in children. This clonotype was detected many times. CDR3 length: 15 amino acids. The ends lost 5 bases at V and 2 bases at J; junction bases unmatched: 10. Germline V gives CDR1 DFQATT, CDR2 SNEGSKA (reference sequence). TCRbeta library construction was performed incorporating unique molecular identifiers. TCRdb passed the PCR reads through MiXCR, listing each CDR3 protein once. The top ten hold 11% to 15% of the sample, which has around 490,000 distinct CDR3 sequences, about an eighth seen once.

This TCR was recovered from a female patient aged 2-10 years who had a stem cell transplant for aplastic anemia, so the T cells may come from the graft donor. The V gene is TRBV20-1, the J gene TRBJ2-3; 7 nucleotides align to TRBD2. The source was PBMCs, mostly from graft donor cells, collected 180 days after TCRalphabeta/CD19-depleted stem cell transplant. CDR3 DNA sequence: TGCAGTGCTTGGCTGCTAGCGGACTACACAGATACGCAGTATTTT. Its translation: CSAWLLADYTDTQYF.